The 18 T cell receptor beta chains below come from one sample, sequenced in a study of response to subunit inactivated influenza vaccine. TCRdb independently ran MiXCR on the RT-PCR reads; one entry per CDR3 protein. Of about 570,000 distinct CDR3 sequences in the sample, roughly 10% were seen once. These records were also assigned to another study, of T cells expressing NK-cell markers. That work adds: The authors made TCR beta cDNA libraries by 5'RACE template switching. This switching added a universal primer site and UMIs.

Sequenced material: PBMCs from blood, taken on the day of vaccination. The receptors originated from a man aged 45-65 years who received an inactivated influenza vaccine.

This clonotype was seen a few times. This chain uses TRBV7-9 with TRBJ2-7; D is unresolved. This CDR3 region has 12 residues. Germline CDR1 reads SEHNR; CDR2 reads FQNEAQ (reference sequence). Trimming pared 5 bases from V and 4 bases from J, leaving 9 bases between. The CDR3 nucleotides are TGTGCCAGCAGCCCTGATCCTTACGAGCAGTACTTC. The encoded protein is CASSPDPYEQYF.

This chain uses TRBV4-3 with TRBJ1-5; TRBD1 might be the D (5 bases). Trimming removed 2 bases at V and 5 bases at J, with 13 bases between. Germline loops: CDR1 LGHNA, CDR2 YSLEER. The CDR3 spans 15 residues. This chain's CDR3 is CASSQSDSRDQPQHF. CDR3 DNA sequence: TGCGCCAGCAGCCAAAGTGATTCCAGGGATCAGCCCCAGCATTTT.

This clonotype came up a few times. The chain recombines TRBV7-6 with TRBJ2-2, with D possibly being TRBD2 (5 bases). The CDR3 covers 14 residues. Germline CDR1 SGHVS, CDR2 FNYEAQ. V was clipped by 1 base and J by 10 bases, with 13 bases between them. For the CDR3, the DNA is TGTGCCAGCAGCTTAGGCCCTAGCTCTGCGGAGCTGTTTTTT. Translation gives CASSLGPSSAELFF.

The chain employs TRBV24-1 and TRBJ2-1, with D uncertain. The CDR3 length is 13 residues. Germline V lookup: CDR1 KGHDR, CDR2 SFDVKD. V was pared by 0 bases and J by 2 bases, with 1 base between. The CDR3 nucleotides are TGTGCCACCAGTGATTTGACCTACAATGAGCAGTTCTTC. This encodes CATSDLTYNEQFF.

This clonotype has only a few counts. J is TRBJ2-7 and V is TRBV7-9; D gene unclear. CDR1 and CDR2 from the germline V gene are SEHNR and FQNEAQ (reference sequence). The V end was cut by 5 bases, the J end by 3 bases, with 11 bases between. CDR3 length equals 13 residues. CDR3 amino acids: CASSNTDIYEQYF. In DNA, the CDR3 is TGTGCCAGCAGCAACACAGATATCTACGAGCAGTACTTC.

This clonotype came up a few times. The chain recombines TRBV4-3 with TRBJ1-3, with D unresolved. This CDR3 has 15 residues. The V gene lost 1 base and the J gene lost 0 bases, with 7 bases spanning the gap. Per the germline V gene, CDR1 is LGHNA and CDR2 is YSLEER. The CDR3, as DNA: TGCGCCAGCAGCCAAGGTACACTCTCTGGAAACACCATATATTTT. Residues: CASSQGTLSGNTIYF.

The gene calls are TRBV20-1 and TRBJ2-7; the match to TRBD2 covers 9 bases. The germline CDR1 and CDR2 sequences are DFQATT and SNEGSKA (reference sequence). This CDR3 has 13 amino acids. The V segment lost 6 bases and the J segment 3 bases; nucleotides outside the gene matches: 6. CDR3 DNA sequence: TGCAGTGCCGCAGGGACTAGCCACTACGAGCAGTACTTC. Its protein product is CSAAGTSHYEQYF.

The chain employs TRBV3-1 and TRBJ2-4; D is unclear. The CDR3 sequence is 13 residues long. Germline CDR1 is LGHDT and CDR2 is YNNKEL (reference sequence). Trimming stripped 1 base from V and 9 bases from J, with 10 bases between. The CDR3 loop reads CASSQVQLGIQYF. CDR3 coding DNA: TGTGCCAGCAGCCAAGTCCAGCTAGGCATTCAGTACTTC.

This clonotype has more than one count but fewer than ten. The chain employs TRBV7-2 and TRBJ2-7; weak D call: TRBD1 (6 bases). Germline V gives CDR1 SGHTA, CDR2 FQGNSA. Trimming cost V 1 base and J 6 bases, with 19 bases left between them. The CDR3 consists of 16 residues. CDR3 coding DNA: TGTGCCAGCAGCTTAGGTCCTTTAGGGGGTCATAGCGAGCAGTACTTC. As protein: CASSLGPLGGHSEQYF.

The table lists this clonotype with a few counts. J is TRBJ2-7 and V is TRBV9; TRBD2 is a possible D gene (5 bases). From germline, CDR1 is SGDLS and CDR2 YYNGEE. V shed 0 bases and J shed 1 base, with 8 bases lying between them. The CDR3 extends over 14 amino acids. The CDR3 nucleotides are TGTGCCAGCAGCGTAGGCGGGTTTTCCTACGAGCAGTACTTC. Translating gives CASSVGGFSYEQYF.

This clonotype turned up a few times. The CDR3: CPPLEPPEQTPPQPQHF. The DNA of the CDR3 is TGTCCACCGTTAGAACCCCCTGAGCAAACTCCCCCTCAGCCCCAGCATTTT. The rearrangement joins TRBV11-2 to TRBJ1-5, with D unresolved. From germline, CDR1 is SGHAT and CDR2 FQNNGV. The CDR3 covers 17 residues.

The J gene is TRBJ2-3, the V gene TRBV20-1; D gene unclear. The CDR3 is made up of 12 amino acids. V was clipped by 6 bases and J by 2 bases, with 9 bases between them. CDR1 and CDR2 from the germline V gene are DFQATT and SNEGSKA (reference sequence). DNA of the CDR3: TGCAGTGCCCCGGTGATCACAGATACGCAGTATTTT. Translation: CSAPVITDTQYF.

There are a few counts of this clonotype. J is TRBJ2-7 and V is TRBV29-1; D ambiguous. Trimming removed 6 bases from V and 2 bases from J, with 14 bases in between. From germline, CDR1 is SQVTM and CDR2 ANQGSEA. CDR3 length: 13 amino acids. The CDR3 coding sequence is TGCAGCGTCGTTGGCGGCTCGACCTACGAGCAGTACTTC. Translated: CSVVGGSTYEQYF.

The table lists this clonotype with a few counts. The J gene is TRBJ2-2, the V gene TRBV12-3 or TRBV12-4, with D tentatively TRBD2 (5 bases). The V end was cut by 3 bases, the J end by 4 bases, with 12 bases between. The CDR3 contains 15 residues. CDR3 region: CASSLRRGITGELFF. The CDR3 DNA follows: TGTGCCAGCAGTTTGCGCCGGGGTATCACCGGGGAGCTGTTTTTT.

There are a few counts of this clonotype. CDR3 residues: CSARDSSNTYEQYF. The CDR3 DNA is TGCAGTGCTAGAGATAGCTCGAACACCTACGAGCAGTACTTC. The chain recombines TRBV20-1 with TRBJ2-7, with D uncertain. V was pared by 0 bases and J by 2 bases, with 11 bases between. Germline V gives CDR1 DFQATT, CDR2 SNEGSKA (reference sequence). The CDR3 has 14 amino acids.

V and J are TRBV28 and TRBJ1-5; 11 bases match TRBD1. V trimming: 3 bases; J trimming: 0 bases; junction bases outside the gene matches: 7. The CDR3 loop spans 18 amino acids. Germline values: CDR1 MDHEN, CDR2 SYDVKM. CDR3 nucleotides: TGTGCCAGCAGTTTTTTGGGACAGGGGGTTTATAGCAATCAGCCCCAGCATTTT. It codes for CASSFLGQGVYSNQPQHF.

The CDR3 DNA is TGTGCCAGCAGCCCCTTTAGAGGGGCGGGCGAGCAGTACTTC. Translated: CASSPFRGAGEQYF. The chain recombines TRBV28 with TRBJ2-7; D may correspond to TRBD1 or TRBD2 (5 bases each). V gave up 6 bases and J gave up 6 bases, with 18 bases separating them. There are 14 residues in the CDR3. Germline CDR1 is MDHEN and CDR2 is SYDVKM. The complete variable domain, with remaining parts taken from reference TRBV28 and TRBJ2-7, reads DVKVTQSSRYLVKRTGEKVFLECVQDMDHENMFWYRQDPGLGLRLIYFSYDVKMKEKGDIPEGYSVSREKKERFSLILESASTNQTSMYLCASSPFRGAGEQYFGPGTRLTVT.

This clonotype was seen ten or more times. CDR3 nucleotide sequence: TGTGCCAGCAGGCTCCCGGAAGGACAGGGAGCGAACACCGGGGAGCTGTTTTTT. It specifies CASRLPEGQGANTGELFF. This rearrangement joins TRBV6-1 to TRBJ2-2; 8 bases line up with TRBD1. Trimming at V came to 6 bases and at J to 0 bases, leaving 12 bases not matched to a gene. The CDR3 totals 18 residues. Germline-derived CDR1 and CDR2 are MNHNS and SASEGT.